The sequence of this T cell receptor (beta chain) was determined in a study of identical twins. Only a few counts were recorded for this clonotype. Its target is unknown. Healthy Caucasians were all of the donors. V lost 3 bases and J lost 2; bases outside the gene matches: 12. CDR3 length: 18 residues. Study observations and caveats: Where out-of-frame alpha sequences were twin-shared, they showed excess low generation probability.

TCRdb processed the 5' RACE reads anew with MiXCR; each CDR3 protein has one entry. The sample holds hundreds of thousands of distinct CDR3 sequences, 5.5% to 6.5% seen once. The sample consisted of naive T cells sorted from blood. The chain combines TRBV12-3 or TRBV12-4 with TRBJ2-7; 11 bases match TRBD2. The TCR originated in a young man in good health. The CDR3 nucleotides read TGTGCCAGCAGTTTCTCCCGGGGTAGCGGGAGGGACCCCTACGAGCAGTACTTC. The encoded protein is CASSFSRGSGRDPYEQYF.